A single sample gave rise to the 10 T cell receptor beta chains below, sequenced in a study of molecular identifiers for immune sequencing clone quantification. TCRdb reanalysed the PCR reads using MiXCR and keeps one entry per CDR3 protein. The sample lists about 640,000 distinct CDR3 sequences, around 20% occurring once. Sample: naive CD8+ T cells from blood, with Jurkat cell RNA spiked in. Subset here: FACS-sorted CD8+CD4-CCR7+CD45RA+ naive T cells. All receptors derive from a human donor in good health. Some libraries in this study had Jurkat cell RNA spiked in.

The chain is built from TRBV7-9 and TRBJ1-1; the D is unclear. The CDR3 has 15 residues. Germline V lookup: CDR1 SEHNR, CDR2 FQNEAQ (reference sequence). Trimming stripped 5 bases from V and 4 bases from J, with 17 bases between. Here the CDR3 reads CASSVYGEGGTEAFF. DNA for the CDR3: TGTGCCAGCAGCGTTTATGGGGAGGGAGGCACTGAAGCTTTCTTT.

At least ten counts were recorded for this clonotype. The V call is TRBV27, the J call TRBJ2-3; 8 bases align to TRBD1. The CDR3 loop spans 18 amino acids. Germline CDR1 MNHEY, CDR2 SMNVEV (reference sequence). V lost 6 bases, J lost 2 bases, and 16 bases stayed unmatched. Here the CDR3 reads CASSRTGVQGVSTDTQYF. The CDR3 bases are TGTGCCAGCAGCCGGACGGGGGTACAGGGGGTTTCCACAGATACGCAGTATTTT.

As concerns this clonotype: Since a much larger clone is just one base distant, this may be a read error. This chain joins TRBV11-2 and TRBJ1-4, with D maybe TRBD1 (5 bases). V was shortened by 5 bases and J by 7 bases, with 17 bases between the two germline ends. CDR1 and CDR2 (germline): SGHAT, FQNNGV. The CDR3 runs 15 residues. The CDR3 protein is CASSDDGALREKLFF. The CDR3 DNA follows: TGTGCCAGCAGCGATGACGGGGCCCTTCGTGAAAAACTGTTTTTT. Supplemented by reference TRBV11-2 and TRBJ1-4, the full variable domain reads EAGVAQSPRYKIIEKRQSVAFWCNPISGHATLYWYQQILGQGPKLLIQFQNNGVVDDSQLPKDRFSAERLKGVDSTLKIQPAKLEDSAVYLCASSDDGALREKLFFGSGTQLSVL.

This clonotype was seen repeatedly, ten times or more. The CDR3 nucleotides are TGTGCCAGCAGCGTAGGAACGAAGAACACAGATACGCAGTATTTT. This translates into CASSVGTKNTDTQYF. This chain links TRBV9 with TRBJ2-3; D not resolved. Germline V gene lookup returns CDR1 SGDLS and CDR2 YYNGEE. V was clipped by 0 bases and J by 2 bases, with 10 bases between them. The CDR3 is 15 amino acids.

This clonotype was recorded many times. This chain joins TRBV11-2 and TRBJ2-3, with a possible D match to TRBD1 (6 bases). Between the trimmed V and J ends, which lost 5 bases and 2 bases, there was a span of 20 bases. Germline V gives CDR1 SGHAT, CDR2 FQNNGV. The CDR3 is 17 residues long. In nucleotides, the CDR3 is TGTGCCAGCAGCCCCTTGGGGTCAGGGGCCTTCACAGATACGCAGTATTTT. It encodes CASSPLGSGAFTDTQYF.

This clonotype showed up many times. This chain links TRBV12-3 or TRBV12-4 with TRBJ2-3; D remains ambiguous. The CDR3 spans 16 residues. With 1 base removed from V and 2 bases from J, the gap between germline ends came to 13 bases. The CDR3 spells CASSLGIPPDTDTQYF. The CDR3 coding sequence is TGTGCCAGCAGTTTAGGTATTCCACCCGACACAGATACGCAGTATTTT.

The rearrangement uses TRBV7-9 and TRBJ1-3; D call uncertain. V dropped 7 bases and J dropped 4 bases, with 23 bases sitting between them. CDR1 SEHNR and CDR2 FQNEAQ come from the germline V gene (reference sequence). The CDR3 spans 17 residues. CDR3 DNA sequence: TGTGCCAGCACACCCAAAGTTACTAGGGAGTTGGGAAACACCATATATTTT. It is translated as CASTPKVTRELGNTIYF.

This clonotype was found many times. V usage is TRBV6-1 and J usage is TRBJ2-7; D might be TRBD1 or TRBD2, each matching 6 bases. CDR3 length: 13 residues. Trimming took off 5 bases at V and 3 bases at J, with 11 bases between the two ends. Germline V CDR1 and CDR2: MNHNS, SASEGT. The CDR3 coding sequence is TGTGCCAGCAGTAGAGGGGGGAACTACGAGCAGTACTTC. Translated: CASSRGGNYEQYF.

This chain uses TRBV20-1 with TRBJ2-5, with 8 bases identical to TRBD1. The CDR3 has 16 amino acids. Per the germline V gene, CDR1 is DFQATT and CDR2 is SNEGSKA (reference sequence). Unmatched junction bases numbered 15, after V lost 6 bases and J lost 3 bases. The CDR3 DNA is TGCAGTGCCACGACGGGCGCAGGGGGCTACGAAGAGACCCAGTACTTC. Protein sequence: CSATTGAGGYEETQYF.

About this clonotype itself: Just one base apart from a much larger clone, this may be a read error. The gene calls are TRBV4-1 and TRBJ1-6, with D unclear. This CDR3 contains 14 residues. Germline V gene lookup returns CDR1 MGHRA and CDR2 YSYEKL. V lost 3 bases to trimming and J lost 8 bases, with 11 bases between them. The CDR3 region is CASSHGTGYSPLHF. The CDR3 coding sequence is TGCGCCAGCAGCCATGGTACGGGTTATTCACCCCTCCACTTT.